This T cell receptor beta chain was found in a study of neurological immune-mediated disorders (dated by TCRdb to the late 2010s). For context, the study as a whole: Among the approximately 34 multiple sclerosis patients, relapsing-remitting MS accounted for approximately 31 and secondary progressive MS accounted for 3. Peripheral blood TCR-beta repertoires from patients with HTLV-I-associated myelopathy (HAM/TSP), patients with multiple sclerosis, and healthy controls were compared in the study using UMI-based sequencing. The approximately 100 TCR-beta libraries included longitudinal samples, technical triplicates and paired sorted CD4+ and CD8+ T-cell subsets alongside PBMC samples. Of the roughly 71 subjects in the cohort, about 14 were HAM/TSP patients, about 34 were multiple sclerosis patients, and some 20 were healthy controls. Here is what the overall study found, with its caveats: TCR clonal expansion was highest in HAM/TSP patients and lowest in MS patients, with MS patients falling below even healthy controls. Phylogenetic analysis grouped repertoires from 18 of 34 MS patients into a cluster of related CDR3 sequences, suggesting a possible repertoire-level signature. No clinical or MRI features were associated with the MS cluster, and the authors said that larger cohorts are needed. Across subjects, expanded clones never shared an identical CDR3 amino acid sequence, which suggests that the TCR-beta repertoires in every group were private.

Unsorted PBMC libraries were generated from 2 million PBMCs stored in RNAlater at -80 °C until RNA extraction. Multiple sclerosis patients were enrolled in a US clinical protocol under which disease progression was evaluated by magnetic resonance imaging. Peripheral blood underwent Ficoll-Hypaque density gradient centrifugation to isolate PBMCs, which were then cryopreserved in liquid nitrogen. cDNA was synthesized by template-switch 5'RACE using a primer with a 10-nucleotide random unique molecular identifier that tagged each TCR transcript. Every sequencing run yielded over 190 million TCR-beta sequences covering 15-18 subjects. The RNeasy kit was used for extraction of total RNA. The KAPA Real-time Library Amplification kit was used to amplify TCR-beta VDJ regions with primers for the TCR constant region and the 5'RACE anchor. Sample indexes and Illumina adaptors were added in a first PCR, after which library yield was increased in a second PCR. After Ampure bead purification, the roughly 650 bp TCR product was size-selected on a 2% E-gel SizeSelection system. Before pooling, libraries had their quality checked on a Bioanalyzer, their concentration measured with Qubit, and their quantity determined with the Kapa Library Quantification kit. An Illumina HiSeq 2500 was used to sequence the libraries paired-end at 2 x 150 bp. To increase sequence diversity, about 24-32% phiX was spiked into each library pool. As for the authors' bioinformatics: Quality-filtered reads were processed with the UMI-based MiGEC pipeline, which removed over 75% of raw TCR sequences during error correction. IMGT germline references were used for aligning VDJ genes, and each clonotype was defined as a unique CDR3 amino acid sequence together with its V-J genes. VDJtools evaluated clonal expansion, Shannon diversity and CDR3 relatedness (CalcPairwiseDistances, ClusterSamples); CLCbio workbench built phylogenetic trees. Expanded clones were defined as having at least 8 unique UMIs, based on coefficient-of-variation modelling across technical triplicates. Clones were called with MiXCR by TCRdb after fastp trimmed the public reads at Q25, and only in-frame beta chains were retained. When rows share a CDR3 protein, they turn into one entry using the most common DNA and genes. The V and J calls follow TCRdb's processing rather than the paper's. The sample profile shows just over 95,000 distinct CDR3 sequences; approximately 3.3% of them were found once. The leading ten clones occupy 6% of the sample.

Ten or more counts support this clonotype. Its target antigen remains unknown. No base quality values were provided; no much bigger clone lies one nucleotide off. CDR1 is given as KGHDR and CDR2 as SFDVKD, both from the germline V gene. The V end loses 0 bases and the J end loses 3 bases, and a stretch of 10 bases separates them. The CDR3 measures 16 amino acids from cysteine to phenylalanine. The DNA shown is the 48-base CDR3, in frame from base 1. Sequenced input: PBMCs. The sequence derives from a woman aged 18-29 years with multiple sclerosis. The chain is assembled from TRBV24-1 and TRBJ2-2; possibly the D gene is TRBD2, per 6 matching bases. For the CDR3, the sequence is CATSDLLGGDTGELFF. The sequenced DNA: TGTGCCACCAGTGATTTGCTAGGAGGGGACACCGGGGAGCTGTTTTTT.